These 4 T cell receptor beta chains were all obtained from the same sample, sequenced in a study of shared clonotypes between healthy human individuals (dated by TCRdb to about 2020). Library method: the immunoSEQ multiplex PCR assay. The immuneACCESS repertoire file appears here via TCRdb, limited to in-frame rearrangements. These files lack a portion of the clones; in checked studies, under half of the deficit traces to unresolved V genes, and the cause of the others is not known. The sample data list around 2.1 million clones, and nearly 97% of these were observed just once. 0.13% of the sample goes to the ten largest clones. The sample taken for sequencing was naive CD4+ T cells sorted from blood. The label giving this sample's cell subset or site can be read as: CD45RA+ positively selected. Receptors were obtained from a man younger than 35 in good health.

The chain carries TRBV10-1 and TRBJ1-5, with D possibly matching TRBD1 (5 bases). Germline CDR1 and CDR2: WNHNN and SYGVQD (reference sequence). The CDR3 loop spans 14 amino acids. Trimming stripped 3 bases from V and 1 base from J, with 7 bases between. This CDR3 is CASSESGSNQPQHF. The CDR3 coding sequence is TGCGCCAGCAGTGAATCAGGGAGCAATCAGCCCCAGCATTTT.

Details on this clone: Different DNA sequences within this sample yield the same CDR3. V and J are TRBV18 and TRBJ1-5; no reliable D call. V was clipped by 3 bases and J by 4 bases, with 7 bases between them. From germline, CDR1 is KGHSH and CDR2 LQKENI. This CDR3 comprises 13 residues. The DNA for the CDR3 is TGTGCCAGCTCACCCGGGGAAAATCAGCCCCAGCATTTT. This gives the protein CASSPGENQPQHF.

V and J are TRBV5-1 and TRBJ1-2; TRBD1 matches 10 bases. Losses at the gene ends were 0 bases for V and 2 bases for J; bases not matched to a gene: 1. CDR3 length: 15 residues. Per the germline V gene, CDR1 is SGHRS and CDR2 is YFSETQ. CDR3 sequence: CASSLGDRGNYGYTF. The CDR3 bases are TGCGCCAGCAGCTTGGGGGACAGGGGCAACTATGGCTACACCTTC.

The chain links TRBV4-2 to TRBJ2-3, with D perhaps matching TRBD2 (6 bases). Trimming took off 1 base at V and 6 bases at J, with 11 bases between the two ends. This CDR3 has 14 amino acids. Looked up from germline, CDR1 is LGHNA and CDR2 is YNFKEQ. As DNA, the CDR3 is TGTGCCAGCAGCCAAGGTCTAGCGACGGATACGCAGTATTTT. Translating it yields CASSQGLATDTQYF.